This record looks at one T cell receptor (beta chain) sequence and its context. Its antigen is not known. This sample is part of a study of cytotoxic CD8 clonotypes in ibrutinib-treated CLL. Looking at the study overall: Productive templates per sample averaged almost 260,000; productive rearrangements, 80,000 to 95,000.

Germline assignment: CDR1 SGDLS and CDR2 YYNGEE. The V gene end was trimmed by 4 bases and the J gene end by 8 bases; junction bases not matched to a gene: 8. The CDR3 covers 14 residues. Profiling relied on immunoSEQ multiplex PCR, and the TCRdb table lists in-frame clones only, not all of them. In the table there are nearly 300,000 clones, roughly three quarters of which are singletons. Genomic DNA in an amount of 2 to 2.5 micrograms was extracted from cryopreserved PBMCs and used for the preparation of TCR beta libraries. Regarding the study as a whole: Clonality increased with ibrutinib response but returned toward baseline at progression. In comparison with age-matched healthy donors, baseline clonality was higher and tracked circulating CD8+ T-cell counts.

This sequence was found in a human donor with chronic lymphocytic leukemia. The chain is built from TRBV9 and TRBJ2-3; 9 positions agree with TRBD2. Sequences were derived from PBMCs, sampled at disease progression, from a patient treated with ibrutinib. The CDR3 nucleotides are TGTGCCAGCAGCAGGGCGGGGGGGCGTGGTACGCAGTATTTT. Translated, it gives CASSRAGGRGTQYF.